The clone carrying this T cell receptor beta chain has a count of ten or more. The missing CDR3 end, 3 residues past where the read stops, is filled in from the germline J gene. The data belong to a study of T cell clonality in common variable immunodeficiency. This table comes from immunoSEQ multiplex PCR, and its TCRdb copy is limited to in-frame clones, with some not included. The sample holds 50,000 to 60,000 clones, and no clone turns up only once. This CDR3 comprises 14 residues. CDR1 and CDR2 (germline): DFQATT, SNEGSKA (reference sequence). The ends lost 6 bases at V and 4 bases at J; junction bases unmatched: 6.

The source is a person aged 18-70 years in good health. V gene TRBV20-1 combines with J gene TRBJ2-1; 10 nucleotides agree with TRBD2. Sequencing was done on a sample of peripheral blood mononuclear cells. The DNA read from the CDR3 is TGCAGTGCCGACACTAGCGGGGTATACAATGAG. It is translated as CSADTSGVYNE. Given in full, the CDR3 is CSADTSGVYNEQFF.